This T cell receptor beta chain was captured by sequencing in a study of glioma-infiltrating T cells. Study observations and caveats: Above-expected tissue-blood divergence occurred in all gliomas, most in low-grade ones. Only very few CDR3 sequences appeared in both tissue and blood.

Amplification of TCR alpha and beta CDR3 regions from RNA used iRepertoire nested multiplex PCR. MiXCR, applied by TCRdb to the multiplex PCR reads, yields one record per CDR3 protein. The repertoire holds roughly 120,000 distinct CDR3 sequences, with more than 20% as singletons. From germline, CDR1 is MGHRA and CDR2 YSYEKL. The CDR3 has 17 amino acids. Trimming took 0 bases from V and 1 from J; bases not matched to a gene: 3. Comments on this clonotype: Its antigen is not identified. A much larger clone differs from this one at a single base, so this may be a read error.

Sequences were obtained from glioma tissue, nonneoplastic brain tissue, or PBMCs (not recorded which). The sequence derives from a human donor with low-grade glioma or glioblastoma, undergoing nonglioma brain surgery, or in good health (not recorded which). This chain connects TRBV4-1 to TRBJ2-1; TRBD2 aligns across 10 bases. CDR3 sequence reads: CASSQEPSGSSYNEQFF. The CDR3 DNA reads as TGCGCCAGCAGCCAAGAGCCTAGCGGGAGTTCCTACAATGAGCAGTTCTTC.